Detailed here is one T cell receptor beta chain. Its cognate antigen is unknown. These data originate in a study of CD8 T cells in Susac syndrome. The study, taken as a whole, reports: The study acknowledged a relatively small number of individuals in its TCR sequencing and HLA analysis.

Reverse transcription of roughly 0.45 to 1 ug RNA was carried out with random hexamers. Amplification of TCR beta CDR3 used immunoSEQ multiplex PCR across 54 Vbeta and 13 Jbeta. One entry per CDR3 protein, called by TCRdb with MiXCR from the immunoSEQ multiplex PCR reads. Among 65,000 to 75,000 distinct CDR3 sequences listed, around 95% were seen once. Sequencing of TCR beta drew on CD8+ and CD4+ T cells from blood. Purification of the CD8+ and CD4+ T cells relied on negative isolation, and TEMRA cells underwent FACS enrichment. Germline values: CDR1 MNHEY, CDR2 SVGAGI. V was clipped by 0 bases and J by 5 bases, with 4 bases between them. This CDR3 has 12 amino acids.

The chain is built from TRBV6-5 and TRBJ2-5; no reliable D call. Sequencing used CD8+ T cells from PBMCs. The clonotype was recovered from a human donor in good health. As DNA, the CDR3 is TGTGCCAGCAGTTACTCGGGCGAGACCCAGTACTTC. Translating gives CASSYSGETQYF.